The clone carrying this T cell receptor beta chain showed up just a few times. TCRdb analysed the RT-PCR reads with MiXCR anew, one entry per CDR3 protein. The sample shows almost 700,000 distinct CDR3 sequences, approximately 15% of them seen only once. CDR3 length: 14 amino acids. Germline V CDR1 and CDR2: SQVTM, ANQGSEA. Trimming took off 3 bases at V and 7 bases at J, with 18 bases between the two ends. Sequencing was done on a sample of memory CD4+ T cells from blood. The rearrangement joins TRBV29-1 to TRBJ1-2; possible D gene TRBD1, 6 bases. The clonotype comes from a female donor in good health, serving as a healthy control. CDR3 sequence reads: CSVDSGASVGGYTF. The CDR3 DNA reads TGCAGCGTTGATTCGGGGGCTAGCGTTGGTGGCTACACCTTC.